These 8 T cell receptor beta chains came from one sample sequenced in a study of cytomegalovirus exposure and HLA in healthy donors. Vbeta (60) and Jbeta (13) primers were used in the PCR. Libraries were prepared by immunoSEQ multiplex PCR; TCRdb keeps only in-frame clonotypes and omits some of them. The profile shows 120,000 or so clones, approximately 17% of them singletons. Sequencing was performed on PBMCs. These receptors were obtained from a female donor in good health and CMV-seropositive.

The genes are TRBV5-1 and TRBJ1-4, with 7 bases that match TRBD1. V lost 5 bases, J lost 7 bases, and 8 bases stayed unmatched. This CDR3 is built from 14 residues. The germline CDR1 and CDR2 sequences are SGHRS and YFSETQ. For the CDR3, the DNA is TGCGCCAGCAGTAGAGGAAAGGGGGCTGAAAAACTGTTTTTT. This sequence encodes CASSRGKGAEKLFF.

This clone was seen a handful of times. The chain links TRBV20-1 to TRBJ1-1; tentatively, D is TRBD1 (5 bases). CDR3 length equals 11 residues. CDR1 is DFQATT and CDR2 is SNEGSKA in the germline V gene (reference sequence). The ends were cut back, 2 bases at V and 7 bases at J, with 8 bases in the middle. The CDR3 DNA reads TGCAGTGCTAGACCAGGGTTTGAAGCTTTCTTT. Translating it yields CSARPGFEAFF.

V and J are TRBV7-6 and TRBJ2-6, with D hard to call. Trimming pared 1 base from V and 2 bases from J, leaving 12 bases between. The V gene's germline CDR1 is SGHVS and CDR2 FNYEAQ. CDR3 length: 17 residues. CDR3 nucleotides: TGTGCCAGCAGCTTAGATACGCCGCGGACTGGGGCCAACGTCCTGACTTTC. Its protein product is CASSLDTPRTGANVLTF.

As concerns this clone: The same CDR3 also results from other DNA sequences found in this sample. The rearrangement links TRBV7-9 to TRBJ2-5, with 7 bases identical to TRBD2. This CDR3 region has 15 residues. The ends lost 1 base at V and 2 bases at J; junction bases unmatched: 4. CDR1 is SEHNR, CDR2 FQNEAQ, per germline (reference sequence). CDR3: CASSLGTRFQETQYF. Written as DNA, the CDR3 is TGTGCCAGCAGCTTAGGGACTAGATTTCAAGAGACCCAGTACTTC.

This chain's CDR3 is CASHARSSYNEQFF. The DNA of the CDR3 is TGTGCCAGCCACGCTCGGAGCTCCTACAATGAGCAGTTCTTC. This chain joins TRBV6-5 and TRBJ2-1, with D unresolved. The germline V and J ends were trimmed by 8 bases and 0 bases, with 11 bases remaining between them. The CDR3 covers 14 residues. Germline CDR1 and CDR2: MNHEY and SVGAGI.

The V call is TRBV7-8, the J call TRBJ1-4, with no clear D. The V gene lost 6 bases and the J gene lost 5 bases, with 10 bases spanning the gap. The CDR3 consists of 13 residues. Per the germline V gene, CDR1 is SGHVS and CDR2 is FQNEAQ. The CDR3 loop is CASRRGLNEKLFF. CDR3 coding DNA: TGTGCCAGCAGGCGAGGGCTAAATGAAAAACTGTTTTTT. Full variable domain (missing parts from reference TRBV7-8 and TRBJ1-4): GAGVSQSPRYKVAKRGQDVALRCDPISGHVSLFWYQQALGQGPEFLTYFQNEAQLDKSGLPSDRFFAERPEGSVSTLKIQRTQQEDSAVYLCASRRGLNEKLFFGSGTQLSVL.

This chain links TRBV5-5 with TRBJ1-5, with D unresolved. From germline, CDR1 is SGHKS and CDR2 YYEKEE (reference sequence). The ends were cut back, 2 bases at V and 2 bases at J, with 11 bases in the middle. CDR3 length: 15 amino acids. The CDR3 nucleotides are TGTGCCAGCAGCTTTGGAGGGAATGGCAATCAGCCCCAGCATTTT. Protein: CASSFGGNGNQPQHF.

In regard to this clone: Distinct nucleotide sequences in the sample also encode this CDR3. This sequence joins TRBV5-1 and TRBJ1-2; a possible D gene is TRBD1 (6 bases). V was clipped by 3 bases and J by 2 bases, with 8 bases between them. Per germline, CDR1 SGHRS and CDR2 YFSETQ. The CDR3 length is 13 residues. The CDR3 is CASSSTGNYGYTF. CDR3 sequence (DNA): TGCGCCAGCAGCTCGACAGGAAACTATGGCTACACCTTC.